Shown below are 9 T cell receptor beta chains from a single sample sequenced in a study of cytomegalovirus exposure and HLA in healthy donors. Generated by immunoSEQ multiplex PCR, the TCRdb table keeps only in-frame clones and is missing some. The repertoire holds 60,000 to 90,000 clones, with about 95% as singletons. What was sequenced was PBMCs. These receptors all stem from a woman in her late teens or twenties in good health and CMV-seronegative.

V is TRBV6-5 and J is TRBJ2-7, with D perhaps TRBD1 (6 bases). Germline-derived CDR1 and CDR2 are MNHEY and SVGAGI. The CDR3 contains 15 residues. Trimming pared 7 bases from V and 10 bases from J, leaving 26 bases between. In DNA form, the CDR3 reads TGTGCCAGCACCAACGATAGGACAGAGTGGACTGCTCAGTACTTC. As protein: CASTNDRTEWTAQYF.

The chain couples TRBV7-3 to TRBJ1-3, with D maybe TRBD1 (6 bases). The CDR3 has 16 amino acids. Trimming took 3 bases from V and 4 from J, leaving 16 bases between them. The V gene's germline CDR1 is SGHTA and CDR2 FQGTGA. CDR3 sequence reads: CASSLLGGASGNTIYF. CDR3 nucleotides: TGTGCCAGCAGCTTGTTGGGGGGGGCTTCGGGAAACACCATATATTTT.

The J gene is TRBJ1-6, the V gene TRBV10-3; 7 bases line up with TRBD1. The V segment lost 6 bases and the J segment 6 bases; nucleotides outside the gene matches: 11. The CDR3 totals 16 residues. The germline gives CDR1 ENHRY, CDR2 SYGVKD. CDR3 DNA sequence: TGTGCCATCAGCCACGGGACAGTCGCCGTTAATTCACCCCTCCACTTT. Amino acids: CAISHGTVAVNSPLHF.

V and J are TRBV5-1 and TRBJ2-3, with D maybe TRBD2 (5 bases). The CDR3 is 14 residues long. Germline V gene data show CDR1 as SGHRS and CDR2 as YFSETQ. Trimming took off 4 bases at V and 4 bases at J, with 13 bases between the two ends. CDR3 sequence reads: CASSPEVPPDTQYF. In DNA, the CDR3 is TGCGCCAGCAGCCCGGAGGTTCCCCCAGATACGCAGTATTTT.

The genes are TRBV18 and TRBJ2-3; possibly TRBD2 for D (6 bases). There are 14 residues in the CDR3. Trimming pared 2 bases from V and 6 bases from J, leaving 12 bases between. Germline V CDR1 and CDR2: KGHSH, LQKENI. The DNA of the CDR3 is TGTGCCAGCTCACCAAACGGGGGACCCGATACGCAGTATTTT. This gives the protein CASSPNGGPDTQYF.

The gene calls are TRBV27 and TRBJ1-4; no firm D call. Germline CDR1 is MNHEY and CDR2 is SMNVEV (reference sequence). The CDR3 contains 14 residues. V was cut by 3 bases and J by 0 bases, with 5 bases left in between. Here the CDR3 DNA reads TGTGCCAGCAGTTTCTTTGCAACTAATGAAAAACTGTTTTTT. Translation: CASSFFATNEKLFF. The full variable domain, its missing parts supplied by reference TRBV27 and TRBJ1-4, is EAQVTQNPRYLITVTGKKLTVTCSQNMNHEYMSWYRQDPGLGLRQIYYSMNVEVTDKGDVPEGYKVSRKEKRNFPLILESPSPNQTSLYFCASSFFATNEKLFFGSGTQLSVL.

This chain uses TRBV9 with TRBJ1-2, with TRBD1 matching over 8 bases. V was pared by 3 bases and J by 5 bases, with 9 bases of the junction left unmatched. The CDR3 sequence is 15 residues long. Germline V gives CDR1 SGDLS, CDR2 YYNGEE. The CDR3 is CASSEQPGTGYGYTF. CDR3 sequence (DNA): TGTGCCAGCAGCGAGCAACCCGGGACAGGTTATGGCTACACCTTC.

The chain uses TRBV19 and TRBJ2-5; D remains ambiguous. The ends were cut back, 3 bases at V and 3 bases at J, with 2 bases in the middle. Germline loops: CDR1 LNHDA, CDR2 SQIVND (reference sequence). This CDR3 is 11 amino acids long. The CDR3 nucleotides are TGTGCCAGTAGTATCAAAGAGACCCAGTACTTC. Encoded protein: CASSIKETQYF. Together with reference TRBV19 and TRBJ2-5, the CDR3 gives the full variable domain: DGGITQSPKYLFRKEGQNVTLSCEQNLNHDAMYWYRQDPGQGLRLIYYSQIVNDFQKGDIAEGYSVSREKKESFPLTVTSAQKNPTAFYLCASSIKETQYFGPGTRLLVL.

The chain carries TRBV2 and TRBJ1-3; D unresolved. Trimming shortened V by 4 bases and J by 2 bases, and 9 bases separated the two germline ends. CDR1 and CDR2 from the germline V gene are SNHLY and FYNNEI. The CDR3 extends over 14 amino acids. The CDR3 nucleotides read TGTGCCAGCAGTGCAGGCCTTCCTGGAAACACCATATATTTT. Translation: CASSAGLPGNTIYF. Filled out from reference TRBV2 and TRBJ1-3, the complete variable domain reads EPEVTQTPSHQVTQMGQEVILRCVPISNHLYFYWYRQILGQKVEFLVSFYNNEISEKSEIFDDQFSVERPDGSNFTLKIRSTKLEDSAMYFCASSAGLPGNTIYFGEGSWLTVV.